The source of this T cell receptor beta chain is a study of blood T cell repertoires in COVID-19. The assay was immunoSEQ multiplex PCR, and TCRdb's table has in-frame clones only and misses some. The sample carries 150,000 to 200,000 clones, nearly 90% recorded once. CDR1 and CDR2 from the germline V gene are SGHDT and YYEEEE. Unmatched junction bases numbered 4, after V lost 3 bases and J lost 8 bases. This CDR3 region has 12 residues. The J gene is TRBJ1-2, the V gene TRBV5-6; 7 bases agree with TRBD1. Material: peripheral blood. The clonotype originates from a man between 60 and 75 years old with active or convalescent COVID-19. CDR3 amino acids: CASSYRGSGYTF. In DNA form, the CDR3 reads TGTGCCAGCAGCTACAGGGGTTCGGGCTACACCTTC.